These T cell receptor beta chains were read from a single sample in a study of blood T cell repertoires in COVID-19. Profiling relied on immunoSEQ multiplex PCR, and the TCRdb table lists in-frame clones only, not all of them. The data contain roughly 200,000 clones, roughly 90% of them seen just once; the ten biggest clones take up around 1.5%. Material for sequencing was peripheral blood. Source of these receptors: a man between 18 and 35 years old with active or convalescent COVID-19. Both conserved end residues are part of each CDR3. A D gene is named only where the DNA matches it firmly. The listing skips clone size in some rows; elsewhere it reads once, few, many or a size class.

J	size	V	length	D	DNA	CDR3
TRBJ1-4	-	TRBV4-3	17	-	TGCGCCAGCAGCCCAGGCGACGGAATAGCAACTAATGAAAAACTGTTTTTT	CASSPGDGIATNEKLFF
TRBJ1-1	-	TRBV7-9	15	-	TGTGCCAGCAGCTTGTGGGCAGGGCAAAACACTGAAGCTTTCTTT	CASSLWAGQNTEAFF
TRBJ2-5	-	TRBV10-3	15	TRBD1	TGTGCCATCAGTGAGGAGCAACAGGGGAGTGAGACCCAGTACTTC	CAISEEQQGSETQYF
TRBJ1-2	-	TRBV18	15	TRBD1	TGTGCCAGCTCAATGACAGGGGGCGCAGACTATGGCTACACCTTC	CASSMTGGADYGYTF
TRBJ2-1	-	TRBV18	16	TRBD1	TGTGCCAGCTCACGCATCCGGGACAGGGGAATTAATGAGCAGTTCTTC	CASSRIRDRGINEQFF
TRBJ1-5	-	TRBV18	15	-	TGTGCCAGCTCACAGACAGCGAATAGCAATCAGCCCCAGCATTTT	CASSQTANSNQPQHF
TRBJ2-7	-	TRBV6-5	13	TRBD1	TGTGCCAGCCGGGACAGGAGCTCCTACGAGCAGTACTTC	CASRDRSSYEQYF
TRBJ2-1	-	TRBV4-2	18	TRBD2	TGTGCCAGCAGCCCCCCGGGTAGCGGGGGGGCCGGGGTGGGTGAGCAGTTCTTC	CASSPPGSGGAGVGEQFF
TRBJ1-5	-	TRBV7-8	17	-	TGTGCCAGCAGCTTAATCCCTGGAGGGTATAGCAATCAGCCCCAGCATTTT	CASSLIPGGYSNQPQHF
TRBJ2-2	-	TRBV5-1	17	TRBD1	TGCGCCAGCAGCTCGAACCGGGACAGGGGGATCAACGGGGAGCTGTTTTTT	CASSSNRDRGINGELFF
TRBJ2-1	-	TRBV4-3	15	-	TGCGCCAGCAGCGAGGGGGGGTATACCTACAATGAGCAGTTCTTC	CASSEGGYTYNEQFF
TRBJ1-2	-	TRBV7-2	15	-	TGTGCCAGCAGCTTGGTAAGCGGGGACGGTATGAGCTACACCTTC	CASSLVSGDGMSYTF
TRBJ1-6	-	TRBV6-5	14	-	TGTGCCAGCACTCGGGGAGGGCCTAATTCACCCCTCCACTTT	CASTRGGPNSPLHF
TRBJ1-5	few	TRBV30	14	-	TGTGCCTGGAGTGTCTCCTATAGCAATCAGCCCCAGCATTTT	CAWSVSYSNQPQHF
TRBJ1-6	-	TRBV19	13	-	TGTGCCAGCGGACAGCTGAAGAATTCACCCCTCCACTTT	CASGQLKNSPLHF
TRBJ2-1	-	TRBV5-6	16	TRBD1	TGTGCCAGCAGCTTGATTGGGACAGGGGGAATGGGTGAGCAGTTCTTC	CASSLIGTGGMGEQFF
TRBJ2-2	-	TRBV4-2	12	-	TGTGCCAGCAGCCGCGACACCGGGGAGCTGTTTTTT	CASSRDTGELFF
TRBJ2-7	-	TRBV12-5	15	TRBD1	TGTGCTAGTGGTTTGCCAGGACAGGGTCAATACGAGCAGTACTTC	CASGLPGQGQYEQYF
TRBJ1-3	once	TRBV2	16	-	TGTGCCAGCAGTGAATCCGCGGTATACTCTGGAAACACCATATATTTT	CASSESAVYSGNTIYF
TRBJ2-3	-	TRBV5-1	17	TRBD2	TGCGCCAGCAGCTTGGTGTCTAGCGGGAGGCCCTCGGATACGCAGTATTTT	CASSLVSSGRPSDTQYF
TRBJ2-5	-	TRBV5-6	18	-	TGTGCCAGCAGTCCATTCTCGTTCGGGGGACGATATCAAGAGACCCAGTACTTC	CASSPFSFGGRYQETQYF
TRBJ2-5	once	TRBV10-1	16	-	TGCGCCAGCAGTGAGTCCGGCAGAATCGGGCAAGAGACCCAGTACTTC	CASSESGRIGQETQYF
TRBJ1-2	-	TRBV5-1	15	-	TGCGCCAGCAGCTCCTCTTCCGCGAACAGGGAGGGCTACACCTTC	CASSSSSANREGYTF
TRBJ1-1	once	TRBV10-3	13	-	TGTGCCATCAGTGAGTCGGCAGGGGCTGAAGCTTTCTTT	CAISESAGAEAFF
TRBJ2-7	-	TRBV7-2	15	TRBD2	TGTGCCAGCAGCTTAGAACTAGCGGGGGCCTACGAGCAGTACTTC	CASSLELAGAYEQYF
TRBJ2-3	-	TRBV19	14	TRBD1	TGTGCCAGTAGCACGGACAGGGGGTATGATACGCAGTATTTT	CASSTDRGYDTQYF
TRBJ2-2	-	TRBV5-1	15	TRBD1	TGCGCCAGCAGCTCCGGGACAGGGAACACCGGGGAGCTGTTTTTT	CASSSGTGNTGELFF
TRBJ2-5	-	TRBV2	13	-	TGTGCCAGCAGTGAATTGGAGGGAGAGACCCAGTACTTC	CASSELEGETQYF
TRBJ2-2	-	TRBV5-1	13	-	TGCGCCAGCAGCTTTTCCCGCACCGGGGAGCTGTTTTTT	CASSFSRTGELFF
TRBJ1-1	-	TRBV11-2	16	TRBD1	TGTGCCAGCAGCTTAAGGACAGGGGGATTTAACACTGAAGCTTTCTTT	CASSLRTGGFNTEAFF
TRBJ2-1	few	TRBV30	15	TRBD2	TGTGCCTGGAGTGTCGGCGGGGGGGCCGGTAATGAGCAGTTCTTC	CAWSVGGGAGNEQFF
TRBJ1-3	-	TRBV11-2	16	-	TGTGCCAGCAGCTTAGAAGGGGCGGCTGGAGGAAACACCATATATTTT	CASSLEGAAGGNTIYF
TRBJ2-5	-	TRBV6-5	15	TRBD2	TGTGCCAGCAGCTTATTTAGCGGGGGGAAAGAGACCCAGTACTTC	CASSLFSGGKETQYF
TRBJ1-2	-	TRBV2	19	-	TGTGCCAGCAGTGTAGAAAATCCATGGACAGCCCCTCGTAACTATGGCTACACCTTC	CASSVENPWTAPRNYGYTF
TRBJ2-5	-	TRBV3-1/TRBV3-2	17	-	TGTGCCAGCAGCCAAGAAATTAGTAAGGGGGTAGGGGAGACCCAGTACTTC	CASSQEISKGVGETQYF